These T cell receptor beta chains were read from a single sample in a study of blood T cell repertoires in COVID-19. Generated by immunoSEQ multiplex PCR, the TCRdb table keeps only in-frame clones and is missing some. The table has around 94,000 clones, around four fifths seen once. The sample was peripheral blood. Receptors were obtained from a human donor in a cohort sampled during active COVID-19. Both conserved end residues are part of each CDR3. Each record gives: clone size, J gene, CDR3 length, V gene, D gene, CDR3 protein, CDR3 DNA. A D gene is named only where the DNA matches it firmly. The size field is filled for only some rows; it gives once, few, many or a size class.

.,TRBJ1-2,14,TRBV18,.,CASSPLGHNYGYTF,TGTGCCAGCTCACCCCTGGGACACAACTATGGCTACACCTTC
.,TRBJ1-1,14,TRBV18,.,CASSPTGGRVRAFF,TGTGCCAGCTCACCGACGGGCGGCAGGGTACGGGCTTTCTTT
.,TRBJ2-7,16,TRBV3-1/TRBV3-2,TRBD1,CASSQAPGTAYYEQYF,TGTGCCAGCAGCCAAGCCCCCGGGACAGCCTACTACGAGCAGTACTTC
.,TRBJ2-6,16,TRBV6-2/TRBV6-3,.,CASSTNRVSGANVLTF,TGTGCCAGCAGTACGAACAGGGTCTCTGGGGCCAACGTCCTGACTTTC
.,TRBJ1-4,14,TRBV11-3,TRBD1,CASSATGPNEKLFF,TGTGCCAGCAGCGCGACAGGGCCGAATGAAAAACTGTTTTTT
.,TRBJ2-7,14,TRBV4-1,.,CASRGSLISYEQYF,TGCGCCAGCCGAGGTTCCCTAATTTCCTACGAGCAGTACTTC
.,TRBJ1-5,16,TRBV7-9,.,CASSRAQGRGNQPQHF,TGTGCCAGCAGTCGCGCTCAGGGAAGGGGCAATCAGCCCCAGCATTTT
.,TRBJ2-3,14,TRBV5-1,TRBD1,CASSFGQAADTQYF,TGCGCCAGCAGCTTTGGACAGGCGGCAGATACGCAGTATTTT
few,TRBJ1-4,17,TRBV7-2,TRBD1,CASSLGFSRGQNEKLFF,TGTGCCAGCAGCTTAGGATTCAGCAGGGGGCAAAATGAAAAACTGTTTTTT
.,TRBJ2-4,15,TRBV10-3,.,CAISEPQGGKNIQYF,TGTGCCATCAGTGAGCCACAGGGTGGAAAAAACATTCAGTACTTC
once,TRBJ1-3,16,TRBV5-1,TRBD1,CASSSATGGSGNTIYF,TGCGCGTCCTCTTCCGCGACAGGGGGCTCTGGAAACACCATATATTTT
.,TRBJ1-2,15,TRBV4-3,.,CASSQDSRGNYGYTF,TGCGCCAGCAGCCAAGATAGCCGCGGGAACTATGGCTACACCTTC
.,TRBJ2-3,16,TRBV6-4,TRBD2,CASSDRAGESTDTQYF,TGTGCCAGCAGTGACAGGGCGGGGGAGAGCACAGATACGCAGTATTTT
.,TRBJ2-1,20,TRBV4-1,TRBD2,CASSQLGLAGDPEKYNEQFF,TGCGCCAGCAGCCAACTGGGACTAGCGGGGGACCCTGAAAAATACAATGAGCAGTTCTTC
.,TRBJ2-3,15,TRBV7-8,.,CASSPLAGGGGTQYF,TGTGCCAGCAGCCCCCTGGCGGGTGGGGGAGGTACGCAGTATTTT
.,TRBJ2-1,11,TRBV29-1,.,CSLGLHNEQFF,TGCAGTCTTGGACTGCACAATGAGCAGTTCTTC
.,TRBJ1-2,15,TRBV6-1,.,CASSELPGLNYGYTF,TGTGCCAGCAGTGAATTACCGGGTTTGAACTATGGCTACACCTTC
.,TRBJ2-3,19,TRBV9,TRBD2,CASSALGLTSGGRRDTQYF,TGTGCCAGCAGCGCCCTAGGACTTACTAGCGGGGGGAGGAGGGATACGCAGTATTTT
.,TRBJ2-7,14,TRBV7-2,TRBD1,CASSAGQGSYEQYF,TGTGCCAGCAGCGCGGGACAGGGCTCCTACGAGCAGTACTTC
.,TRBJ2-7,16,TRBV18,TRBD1,CASSRAGTGPSYEQYF,TGTGCCAGCTCACGCGCCGGGACAGGTCCCTCCTACGAGCAGTACTTC
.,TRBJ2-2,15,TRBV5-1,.,CASSLDLGNGGELFF,TGCGCCAGCAGCTTGGATCTGGGCAACGGCGGGGAGCTGTTTTTT
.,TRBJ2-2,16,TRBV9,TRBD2,CASSVTAGGSAGELFF,TGTGCCAGCAGCGTTACGGCGGGGGGCTCCGCCGGGGAGCTGTTTTTT
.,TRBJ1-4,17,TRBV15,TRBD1,CATSRSRNRGNNEKLFF,TGTGCCACCAGCAGAAGTCGGAACAGGGGCAATAATGAAAAACTGTTTTTT
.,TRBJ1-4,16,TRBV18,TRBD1,CASSLGQADSGEKLFF,TGTGCCAGCTCACTGGGACAGGCAGACTCTGGGGAAAAACTGTTTTTT
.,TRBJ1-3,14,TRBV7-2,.,CASSLGISGNTIYF,TGTGCCAGCAGCTTAGGTATCTCTGGAAACACCATATATTTT
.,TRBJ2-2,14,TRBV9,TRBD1,CASSKTGYTGELFF,TGTGCCAGCAGTAAGACAGGGTACACCGGGGAGCTGTTTTTT
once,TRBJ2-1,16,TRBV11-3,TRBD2,CASSPRLAGYYNEQFF,TGTGCCAGCAGCCCTAGACTAGCGGGGTACTACAATGAGCAGTTCTTC
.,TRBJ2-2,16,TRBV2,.,CASSDNRQGGTGELFF,TGTGCCAGCAGTGATAACCGGCAGGGGGGCACCGGGGAGCTGTTTTTT
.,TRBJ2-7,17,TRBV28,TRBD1,CASSFGTGVPLAYEQYF,TGTGCCAGCAGTTTTGGGACAGGAGTTCCCCTTGCCTACGAGCAGTACTTC
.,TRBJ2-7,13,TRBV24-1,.,CATSDTGVYEQYF,TGTGCCACCAGTGATACCGGGGTATACGAGCAGTACTTC
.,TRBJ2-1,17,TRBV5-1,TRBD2,CASSILAGGPQDNEQFF,TGCGCCAGCAGCATTTTAGCGGGGGGCCCCCAAGACAATGAGCAGTTCTTC
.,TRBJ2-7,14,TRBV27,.,CASSFFGGSGEQYF,TGTGCCAGCAGTTTTTTTGGGGGGTCGGGCGAGCAGTACTTC
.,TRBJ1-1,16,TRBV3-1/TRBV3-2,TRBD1,CASSKKNRGPNTEAFF,TGTGCCAGCAGCAAAAAGAACAGGGGGCCAAACACTGAAGCTTTCTTT
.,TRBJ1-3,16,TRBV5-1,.,CASSLNTRSSGNTIYF,TGCGCCAGCAGCTTGAACACCCGGAGCTCTGGAAACACCATATATTTT
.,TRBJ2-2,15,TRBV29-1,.,CSVEDQASFTGELFF,TGCAGCGTTGAAGATCAGGCGTCATTCACCGGGGAGCTGTTTTTT
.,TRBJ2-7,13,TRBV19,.,CASSIARSYEQYF,TGTGCCAGTAGTATAGCCAGGTCCTACGAGCAGTACTTC
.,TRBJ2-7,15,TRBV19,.,CASSPINAGAYEQYF,TGTGCCAGTAGTCCTATTAATGCAGGGGCCTACGAGCAGTACTTC
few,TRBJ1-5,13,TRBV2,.,CASNPRVNRPQHF,TGTGCCAGCAACCCGCGGGTTAACCGGCCCCAGCATTTT
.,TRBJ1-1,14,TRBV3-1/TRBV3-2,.,CASSPSWSGTEAFF,TGTGCCAGCAGTCCAAGTTGGAGCGGCACTGAAGCTTTCTTT
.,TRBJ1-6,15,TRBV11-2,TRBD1,CASSPTRTGPSPLHF,TGTGCCAGCAGCCCTACGCGGACAGGGCCTTCACCCCTCCACTTT
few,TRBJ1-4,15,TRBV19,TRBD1,CASSIRAGGNEKLFF,TGTGCCAGTAGTATACGGGCAGGGGGAAATGAAAAACTGTTTTTT
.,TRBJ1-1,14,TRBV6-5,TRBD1,CASRTGGRNTEAFF,TGTGCCAGCAGAACAGGGGGCAGGAACACTGAAGCTTTCTTT
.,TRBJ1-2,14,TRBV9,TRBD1,CASSPGTGGYGYTF,TGTGCCAGCAGCCCAGGGACAGGGGGCTATGGCTACACCTTC
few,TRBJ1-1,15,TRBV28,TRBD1,CASSTQGAGYTEAFF,TGTGCCAGCAGTACACAGGGGGCAGGATATACTGAAGCTTTCTTT
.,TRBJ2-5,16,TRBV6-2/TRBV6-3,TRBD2,CASSYSLAGGRETQYF,TGTGCCAGCAGTTACTCCCTAGCGGGGGGTAGAGAGACCCAGTACTTC
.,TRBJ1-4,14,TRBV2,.,CASIRTARNEKLFF,TGTGCCAGTATCCGGACAGCCCGTAATGAAAAACTGTTTTTT